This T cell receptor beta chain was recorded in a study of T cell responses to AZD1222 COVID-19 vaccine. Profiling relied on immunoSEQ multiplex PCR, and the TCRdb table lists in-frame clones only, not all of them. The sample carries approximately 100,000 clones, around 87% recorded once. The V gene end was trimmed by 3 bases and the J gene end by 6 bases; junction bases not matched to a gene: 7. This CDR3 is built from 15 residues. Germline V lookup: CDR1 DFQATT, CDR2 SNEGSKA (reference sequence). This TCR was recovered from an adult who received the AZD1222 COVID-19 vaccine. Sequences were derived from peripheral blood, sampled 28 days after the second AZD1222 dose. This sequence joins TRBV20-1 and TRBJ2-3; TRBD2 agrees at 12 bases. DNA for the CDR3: TGCAGTGCTAGTTCTCTAGCGGGAGGGCCGGATACGCAGTATTTT. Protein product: CSASSLAGGPDTQYF.